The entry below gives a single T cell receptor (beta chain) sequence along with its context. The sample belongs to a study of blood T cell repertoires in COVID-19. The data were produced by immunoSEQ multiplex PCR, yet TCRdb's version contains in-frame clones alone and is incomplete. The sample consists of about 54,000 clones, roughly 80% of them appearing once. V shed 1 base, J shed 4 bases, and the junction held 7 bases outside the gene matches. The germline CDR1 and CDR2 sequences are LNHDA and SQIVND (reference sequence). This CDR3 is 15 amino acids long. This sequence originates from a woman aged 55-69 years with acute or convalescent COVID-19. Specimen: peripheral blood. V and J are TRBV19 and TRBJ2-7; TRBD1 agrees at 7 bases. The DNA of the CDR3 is TGTGCCAGTAGTATAGGAGGGGGCGAACTTTACGAGCAGTACTTC. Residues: CASSIGGGELYEQYF.